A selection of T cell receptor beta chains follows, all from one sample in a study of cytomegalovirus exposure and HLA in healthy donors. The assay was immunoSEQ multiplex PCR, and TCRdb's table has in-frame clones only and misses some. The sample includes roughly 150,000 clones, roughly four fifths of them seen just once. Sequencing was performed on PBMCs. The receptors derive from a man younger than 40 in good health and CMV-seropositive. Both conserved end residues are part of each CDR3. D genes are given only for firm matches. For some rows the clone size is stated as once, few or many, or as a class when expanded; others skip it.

CASSLDGDTQYF	TGTGCCAGCAGCTTAGACGGAGATACGCAGTATTTT	TRBV7-9	TRBJ2-3	NA	NA
CASSWGRAGEQYF	TGTGCCAGCAGCTGGGGCAGGGCTGGGGAGCAGTACTTC	TRBV11-2	TRBJ2-7	NA	NA
CSDTGASEAFF	TGCAGCGACACGGGAGCCTCAGAAGCTTTCTTT	TRBV29-1	TRBJ1-1	NA	NA
CASSWGSGYTF	TGTGCCAGCAGCTGGGGCAGTGGCTACACCTTC	TRBV5-5	TRBJ1-2	NA	NA
CASSPGLAIDTGELFF	TGCGCCAGCAGCCCCGGACTAGCCATCGACACCGGGGAGCTGTTTTTT	TRBV5-1	TRBJ2-2	NA	TRBD2
CASISGGRDTEAFF	TGTGCCAGCATCTCAGGGGGGCGCGACACTGAAGCTTTCTTT	TRBV28	TRBJ1-1	NA	TRBD1
CASSPTPTNLRTVLLNEQFF	TGTGCCAGCAGTCCGACACCCACAAACCTCCGGACAGTTTTGTTGAATGAGCAGTTCTTC	TRBV27	TRBJ2-1	NA	NA
CASSQDGVGQANYGYTF	TGCGCCAGCAGCCAAGATGGAGTCGGACAGGCTAACTATGGCTACACCTTC	TRBV4-1	TRBJ1-2	NA	TRBD1
CASSIGQYEQYF	TGTGCCAGCAGTATCGGACAGTACGAGCAGTACTTC	TRBV28	TRBJ2-7	NA	NA
CSSSWSGRRTTGEQFF	TGTTCCAGCAGCTGGAGCGGGAGAAGGACCACAGGTGAGCAGTTCTTC	TRBV7-9	TRBJ2-1	NA	TRBD2
CASLGLAGNEQFF	TGTGCCAGCCTCGGACTAGCGGGCAATGAGCAGTTCTTC	TRBV6-1	TRBJ2-1	NA	TRBD2
CASSPVRAGVPYEQYF	TGTGCCAGCAGTCCGGTCAGGGCGGGGGTTCCCTACGAGCAGTACTTC	TRBV7-2	TRBJ2-7	NA	TRBD2
CAWDLGGFGYTF	TGTGCCTGGGACTTAGGAGGGTTTGGCTACACCTTC	TRBV30	TRBJ1-2	NA	NA
CASSVVGGINIQYF	TGTGCCAGCAGTGTCGTTGGGGGGATAAACATTCAGTACTTC	TRBV27	TRBJ2-4	NA	NA
CASRSGQKNGEQFF	TGTGCCAGCAGGTCCGGACAGAAGAACGGTGAGCAGTTCTTC	TRBV7-9	TRBJ2-1	NA	NA
CATSRGDRGFQETQYF	TGTGCCACCAGCAGGGGGGACAGGGGGTTCCAAGAGACCCAGTACTTC	TRBV15	TRBJ2-5	NA	TRBD1
CATSRGGTANTEAFF	TGTGCCACCAGCAGGGGTGGGACAGCGAACACTGAAGCTTTCTTT	TRBV15	TRBJ1-1	NA	TRBD1
CASSLGQHKNTEAFF	TGCGCCAGCAGCCTCGGACAGCACAAGAACACTGAAGCTTTCTTT	TRBV5-1	TRBJ1-1	NA	NA
CASSLTAGGFHEQFF	TGTGCCAGCAGCCTGACGGCGGGAGGTTTCCATGAGCAGTTCTTC	TRBV7-7	TRBJ2-1	NA	TRBD2
CASSLRGGRESADTQYF	TGCGCCAGCAGCTTGAGAGGTGGGCGGGAGTCCGCAGATACGCAGTATTTT	TRBV5-1	TRBJ2-3	NA	TRBD2
CASSQVGTGEDNEQFF	TGTGCCAGCAGCCAAGTCGGGACAGGGGAAGACAATGAGCAGTTCTTC	TRBV14	TRBJ2-1	NA	TRBD1
CSAPLGETQYF	TGCAGTGCCCCACTGGGCGAGACCCAGTACTTC	TRBV20-1	TRBJ2-5	NA	NA
CAISEPRTTGRTDTQYF	TGTGCCATCAGTGAGCCCCGGACAACGGGCCGTACAGATACGCAGTATTTT	TRBV10-3	TRBJ2-3	NA	NA
CAWSDDRGGNTIYF	TGTGCCTGGAGTGACGACAGGGGAGGAAACACCATATATTTT	TRBV30	TRBJ1-3	NA	TRBD1
CASSPDRAGTGELFF	TGTGCCAGCAGTCCGGACAGGGCGGGCACCGGGGAGCTGTTTTTT	TRBV6-5	TRBJ2-2	NA	TRBD1
CAWSVLAGIQETQYF	TGTGCCTGGAGTGTACTAGCGGGGATCCAAGAGACCCAGTACTTC	TRBV30	TRBJ2-5	NA	TRBD2
CASSPPTRRYEQFF	TGTGCCAGCAGTCCCCCGACTAGAAGGTATGAGCAGTTCTTC	TRBV28	TRBJ2-1	once	NA
CASSEGTGNTEAFF	TGTGCCAGCAGCGAGGGGACAGGGAACACTGAAGCTTTCTTT	TRBV7-2	TRBJ1-1	once	TRBD1
CASSVESGRGNEQFF	TGTGCCAGCAGCGTAGAAAGCGGGAGGGGAAATGAGCAGTTCTTC	TRBV9	TRBJ2-1	few	TRBD2
CASNGNRDYNEQFF	TGTGCCAGTAACGGGAATCGGGACTACAATGAGCAGTTCTTC	TRBV19	TRBJ2-1	NA	NA
CASSDDRETQYF	TGCGCCAGCAGCGACGACAGAGAGACCCAGTACTTC	TRBV5-1	TRBJ2-5	NA	NA
CASRRRGYSNQPQHF	TGTGCCAGCAGGAGGAGGGGATATAGCAATCAGCCCCAGCATTTT	TRBV28	TRBJ1-5	NA	NA
CASSPSSYEQYF	TGTGCCAGCAGTCCTAGCTCCTACGAGCAGTACTTC	TRBV28	TRBJ2-7	NA	NA